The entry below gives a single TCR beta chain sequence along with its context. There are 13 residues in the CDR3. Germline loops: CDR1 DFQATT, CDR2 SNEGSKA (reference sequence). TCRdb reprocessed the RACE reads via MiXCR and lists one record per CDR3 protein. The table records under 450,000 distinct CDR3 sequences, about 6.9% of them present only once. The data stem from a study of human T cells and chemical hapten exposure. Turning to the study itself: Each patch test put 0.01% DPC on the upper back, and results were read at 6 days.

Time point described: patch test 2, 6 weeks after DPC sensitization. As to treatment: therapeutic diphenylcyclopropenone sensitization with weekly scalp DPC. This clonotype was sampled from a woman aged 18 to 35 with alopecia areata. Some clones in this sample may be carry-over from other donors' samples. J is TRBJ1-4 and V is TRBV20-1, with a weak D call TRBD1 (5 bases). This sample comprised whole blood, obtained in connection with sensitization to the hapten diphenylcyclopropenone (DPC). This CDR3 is CSTTGIVNEKLFF. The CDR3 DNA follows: TGCAGCACTACAGGAATTGTTAATGAAAAACTGTTTTTT.